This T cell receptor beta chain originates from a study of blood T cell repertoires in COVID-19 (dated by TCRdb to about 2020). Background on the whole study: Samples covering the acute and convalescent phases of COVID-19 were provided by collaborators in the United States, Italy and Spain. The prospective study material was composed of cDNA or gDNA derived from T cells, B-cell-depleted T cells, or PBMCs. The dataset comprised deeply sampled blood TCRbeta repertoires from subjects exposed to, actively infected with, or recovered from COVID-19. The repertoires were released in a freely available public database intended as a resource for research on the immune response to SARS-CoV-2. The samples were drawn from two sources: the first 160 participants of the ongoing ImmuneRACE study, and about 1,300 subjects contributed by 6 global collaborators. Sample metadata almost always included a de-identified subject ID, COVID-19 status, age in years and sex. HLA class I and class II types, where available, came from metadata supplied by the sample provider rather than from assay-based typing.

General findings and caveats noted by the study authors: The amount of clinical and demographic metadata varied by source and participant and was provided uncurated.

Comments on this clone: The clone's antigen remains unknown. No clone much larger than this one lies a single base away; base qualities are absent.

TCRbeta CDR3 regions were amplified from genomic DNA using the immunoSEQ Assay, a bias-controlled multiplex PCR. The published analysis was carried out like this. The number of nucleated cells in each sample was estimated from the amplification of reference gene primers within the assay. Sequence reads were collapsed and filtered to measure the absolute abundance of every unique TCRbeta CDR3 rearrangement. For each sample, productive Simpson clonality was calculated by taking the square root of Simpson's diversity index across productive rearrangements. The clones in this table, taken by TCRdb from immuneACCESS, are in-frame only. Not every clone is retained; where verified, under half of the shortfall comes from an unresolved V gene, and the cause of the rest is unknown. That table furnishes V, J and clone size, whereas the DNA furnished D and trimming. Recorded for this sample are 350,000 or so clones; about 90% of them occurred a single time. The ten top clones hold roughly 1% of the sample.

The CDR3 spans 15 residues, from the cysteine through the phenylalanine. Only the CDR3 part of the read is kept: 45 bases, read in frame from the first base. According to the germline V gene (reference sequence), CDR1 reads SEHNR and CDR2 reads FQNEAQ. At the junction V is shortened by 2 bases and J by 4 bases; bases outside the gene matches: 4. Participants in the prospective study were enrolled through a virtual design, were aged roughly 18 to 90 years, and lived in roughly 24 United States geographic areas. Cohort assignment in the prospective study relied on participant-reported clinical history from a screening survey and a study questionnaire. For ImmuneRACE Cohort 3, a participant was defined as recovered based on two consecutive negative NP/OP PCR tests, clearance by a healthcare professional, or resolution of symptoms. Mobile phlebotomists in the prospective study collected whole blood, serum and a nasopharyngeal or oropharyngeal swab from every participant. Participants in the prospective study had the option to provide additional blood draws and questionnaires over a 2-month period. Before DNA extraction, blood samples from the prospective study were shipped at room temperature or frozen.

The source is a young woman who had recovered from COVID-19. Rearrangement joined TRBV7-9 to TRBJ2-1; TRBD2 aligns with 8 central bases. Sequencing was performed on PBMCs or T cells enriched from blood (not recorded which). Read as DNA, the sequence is TGTGCCAGCAGCTTATTTCGGGGGGGATACAATGAGCAGTTCTTC. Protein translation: CASSLFRGGYNEQFF.